This T cell receptor (beta chain) emerged from a study of OX40 agonist ivuxolimab in advanced cancers. At the level of the study: The study gave patients intravenous ivuxolimab at 0.01 to 10 mg/kg every 2 weeks. The study reported partial responses in three patients: one hepatocellular carcinoma, two cutaneous melanoma. General study results and limits: Relative to CD4+ cells, CD8+ T cells on average had more expanded clones.

Produced via immunoSEQ multiplex PCR; TCRdb's table is partial and in-frame only. The repertoire holds 90,000 or so clones, around nine tenths seen once, with around 1.5% in the top ten. Comments on this clone: The antigen is not known.

The CDR3 covers 14 residues. V was clipped by 3 bases and J by 6 bases; unmatched bases: 6. From germline, CDR1 is MRHNA and CDR2 SNTAGT. The gene calls are TRBV6-4 and TRBJ1-2; TRBD1 matches at 8 bases. The sample was CD4+ or CD8+ T cells sorted from blood, taken in a trial of the OX40 agonist ivuxolimab. This TCR derives from an adult with an advanced solid tumor such as melanoma, head and neck, liver or kidney cancer. The CDR3 reads CASSEGRGQDGYTF. The CDR3 DNA reads as TGTGCCAGCAGTGAGGGGAGGGGACAGGATGGCTACACCTTC.